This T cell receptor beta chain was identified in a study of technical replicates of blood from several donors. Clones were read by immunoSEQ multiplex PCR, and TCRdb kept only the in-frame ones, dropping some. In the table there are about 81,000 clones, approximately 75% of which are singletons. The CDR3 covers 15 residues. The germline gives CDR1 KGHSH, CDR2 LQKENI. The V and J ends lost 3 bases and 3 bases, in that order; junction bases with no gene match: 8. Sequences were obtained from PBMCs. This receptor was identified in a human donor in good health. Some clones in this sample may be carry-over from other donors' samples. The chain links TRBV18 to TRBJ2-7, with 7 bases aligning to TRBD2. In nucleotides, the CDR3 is TGTGCCAGCTCACCGTCTGGGACTACTATCTACGAGCAGTACTTC. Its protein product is CASSPSGTTIYEQYF.